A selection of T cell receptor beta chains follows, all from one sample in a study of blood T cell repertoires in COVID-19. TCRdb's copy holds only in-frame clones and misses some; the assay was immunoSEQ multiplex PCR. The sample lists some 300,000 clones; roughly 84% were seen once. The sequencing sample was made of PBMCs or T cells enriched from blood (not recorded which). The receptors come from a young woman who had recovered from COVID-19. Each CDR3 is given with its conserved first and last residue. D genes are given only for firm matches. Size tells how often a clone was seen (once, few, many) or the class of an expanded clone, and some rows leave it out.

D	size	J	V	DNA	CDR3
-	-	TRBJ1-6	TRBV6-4	TGTGCCAGCAGTGGTGGTGGGGCGGTCTCGGGAGGATCACCCCTCCACTTT	CASSGGGAVSGGSPLHF
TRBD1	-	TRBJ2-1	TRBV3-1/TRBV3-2	TGTGCCAGCAGCCAAGGGTCCTGGGACAGGGGCTACAATGAGCAGTTCTTC	CASSQGSWDRGYNEQFF
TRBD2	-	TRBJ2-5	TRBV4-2	TGTGCCAGCAGCCAAATTCAGCGGGGGGGCCCGGGGGAGACCCAGTACTTC	CASSQIQRGGPGETQYF
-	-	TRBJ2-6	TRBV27	TGTGCCAGCAGTCAACACGGACTTCCCGGGGCCAACGTCCTGACTTTC	CASSQHGLPGANVLTF
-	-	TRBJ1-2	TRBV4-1	TGCGCCAGCAGCCAAGTCGGGTATTCGATGGCCTACACCTTC	CASSQVGYSMAYTF
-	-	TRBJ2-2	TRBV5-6	TGTGCCAGCAGCTTGGGCCCGGGTAGGGAGCTGTTTTTT	CASSLGPGRELFF
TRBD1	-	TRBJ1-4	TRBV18	TGTGCCAGCTCACCACGGCTCTCGGGACAGCGAGAAAAACTGTTTTTT	CASSPRLSGQREKLFF
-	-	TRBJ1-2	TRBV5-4	TGTGCCAGCAGCTCCTTAAACGTCGGTCCTAACTATGGCTACACCTTC	CASSSLNVGPNYGYTF
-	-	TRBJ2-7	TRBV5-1	TGCGCCAGCAGCTTTGGCCGGGGGGCTATTGGCTACGAGCAGTACTTC	CASSFGRGAIGYEQYF
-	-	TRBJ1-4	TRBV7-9	TGTGCCAGCAGTTCCACAAATAATGAAAAACTGTTTTTT	CASSSTNNEKLFF
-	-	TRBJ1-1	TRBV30	TGTGCCTGGAAAGTGGGGCAGAACACTGAAGCTTTCTTT	CAWKVGQNTEAFF
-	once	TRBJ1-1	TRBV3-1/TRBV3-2	TGTGCCAGCAGCCAGAGGGTCGGTGTGGGGAACACTGAAGCTTTCTTT	CASSQRVGVGNTEAFF
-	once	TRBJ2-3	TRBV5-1	TGCGCCAGCAGCTTCCAGGGATCAGATACGCAGTATTTT	CASSFQGSDTQYF
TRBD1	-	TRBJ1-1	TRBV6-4	TGTGCCAGAATAAAGGGGGCCGTGAACACTGAAGCTTTCTTT	CARIKGAVNTEAFF
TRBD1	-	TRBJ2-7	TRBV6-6	TGTGCCAGCACCGGACAGGGGGCCTCCTACGAGCAGTACTTC	CASTGQGASYEQYF
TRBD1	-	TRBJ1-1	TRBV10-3	TGTGCCATCACCCCGACAGGGCTGGACACTGAAGCTTTCTTT	CAITPTGLDTEAFF
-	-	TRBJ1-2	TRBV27	TGTGCCAGCAGTTTATCCCCGGCAGGCTATGGCTACACCTTC	CASSLSPAGYGYTF
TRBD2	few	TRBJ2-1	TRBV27	TGTGCCAGCAGTCCCCGGTTTAGCGGGGGGGCCGGCAATGAGCAGTTCTTC	CASSPRFSGGAGNEQFF
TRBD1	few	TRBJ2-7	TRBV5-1	TGCGCCAGCAGCGCAGGGACAGGGGTCGAGCAGTACTTC	CASSAGTGVEQYF
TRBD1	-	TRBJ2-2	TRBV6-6	TGTGCCAGCAGGCACAGGGGCGGGGAGCTGTTTTTT	CASRHRGGELFF
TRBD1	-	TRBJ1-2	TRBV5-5	TGTGCCAGCAGCTTGAGGCAGGGGGTCCTCACCTTC	CASSLRQGVLTF
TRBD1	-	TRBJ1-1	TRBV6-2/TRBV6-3	TGTGCCAGCAGTTACCCATCGGGACAGCTTCTAATGAACACTGAAGCTTTCTTT	CASSYPSGQLLMNTEAFF
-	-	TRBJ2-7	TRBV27	TGTGCCAGCAGCCGGGTAGGGGGGGGTTTCTCCTACGAGCAGTACTTC	CASSRVGGGFSYEQYF
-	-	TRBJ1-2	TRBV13	TGTGCCAGCAGCTTAGCCCGTAAAGCTTCTGGCTACACCTTC	CASSLARKASGYTF
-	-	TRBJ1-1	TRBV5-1	TGCGCCAGCAGCTTAGATGGGGGGACTGAAGCTTTCTTT	CASSLDGGTEAFF
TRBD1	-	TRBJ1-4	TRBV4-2	TGTGCCAGCAGCCAAGGTACAGGGGATGAAAAACTGTTTTTT	CASSQGTGDEKLFF
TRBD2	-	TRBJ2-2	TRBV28	TGTGCCAGCAGTTCCGCGGGGGGCGACACCGGGGAGCTGTTTTTT	CASSSAGGDTGELFF